This TCR beta chain was captured by sequencing in a study of regulatory T cells in long-lasting Graves disease. This clonotype was counted only a few times. CDR1 and CDR2 (germline): SGHDT, YYEEEE. V was shortened by 3 bases and J by 1 base, with 10 bases between the two germline ends. The CDR3 is 14 residues long. Time point denoted: newly diagnosed GD, antithyroid drugs for less than 3 months. Scientists built the TCR library using RNA that was extracted from PBMCs. Combining iRepertoire HTBI primers with Arm-PCR of CDR3 regions, the authors built TCR beta libraries. MiXCR, applied by TCRdb to the multiplex PCR reads, yields one record per CDR3 protein. The table has 500,000 or so distinct CDR3 sequences, 13% to 15% seen once. This sample was also put to use in a study of T cells in Graves' hyperthyroidism and ophthalmopathy.

This TCR was recovered from a woman aged 45-65 years with Graves disease. The sequences come from peripheral blood mononuclear cells (PBMCs), collected at new diagnosis, from a patient treated with antithyroid drugs. This chain links TRBV5-6 with TRBJ1-2; TRBD1 might be the D (6 bases). The CDR3 DNA reads as TGTGCCAGCAGCTGGTCGGACAGTAACTATGGCTACACCTTC. Encoded protein: CASSWSDSNYGYTF.